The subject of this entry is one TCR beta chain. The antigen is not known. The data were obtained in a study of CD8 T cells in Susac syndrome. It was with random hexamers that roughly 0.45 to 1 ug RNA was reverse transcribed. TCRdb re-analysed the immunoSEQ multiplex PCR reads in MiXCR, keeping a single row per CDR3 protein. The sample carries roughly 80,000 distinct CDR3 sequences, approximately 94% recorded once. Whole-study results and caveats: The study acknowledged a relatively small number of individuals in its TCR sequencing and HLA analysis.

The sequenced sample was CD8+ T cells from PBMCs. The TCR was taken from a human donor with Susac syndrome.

The CDR3 DNA reads as TGTGCCAGCAGCTTAAGACAAACTTCCTACGAGCAGTACTTC. Amino acids: CASSLRQTSYEQYF. This rearrangement joins TRBV5-4 to TRBJ2-7; D remains unclear. Germline assignment: CDR1 SGHNT and CDR2 YYREEE (reference sequence). The CDR3 totals 14 residues. V was clipped by 2 bases and J by 1 base, with 10 bases between them. Combining the CDR3 with reference TRBV5-4 and TRBJ2-7 gives the whole variable domain ETGVTQSPTHLIKTRGQQVTLRCSSQSGHNTVSWYQQALGQGPQFIFQYYREEENGRGNFPPRFSGLQFPNYSSELNVNALELDDSALYLCASSLRQTSYEQYFGPGTRLTVT.